The T cell receptor beta chain under discussion was sequenced for a study of T cells in Graves' hyperthyroidism and ophthalmopathy. Using RNA transcripts as the source, TCR beta CDR3 regions were amplified. Using the HTBI primer set, a first-round RT-PCR was run on the TCR CDR3. TCRdb recomputed calls from the multiplex PCR reads with MiXCR, one row per CDR3 protein. In the table there are about 480,000 distinct CDR3 sequences, approximately 14% of which are singletons. This CDR3 contains 16 residues. Germline CDR1 and CDR2: LNHNV and YYDKDF (reference sequence). V was clipped by 0 bases and J by 4 bases, with 15 bases between them. Fresh peripheral blood, 10 ml, was the source of the PBMCs. This clonotype has a count of ten or more.

What was sequenced was blood. The clonotype was recovered from a woman younger than 35 with Graves' hyperthyroidism. The chain joins TRBV15 to TRBJ1-2, with D possibly matching TRBD1 (5 bases). The CDR3 loop reads CATSRDGAGTLYGYTF. The CDR3 region has the DNA TGTGCCACCAGCAGAGATGGGGCAGGGACCCTCTATGGCTACACCTTC.